The 8 T cell receptor beta chains given below trace back to one sample, sequenced in a study of T-cell reconstitution after alpha-beta-depleted transplantation in children. The authors prepared the TCRbeta library with unique molecular identifiers. One entry per CDR3 protein results from TCRdb running MiXCR on the PCR reads. The sample contains a few hundred thousand distinct CDR3 sequences, 9.5% to 13% of which appear only once. Source: PBMCs from the stem cell graft donor, taken from the stem cell graft. The origin of the receptors is a human donor who donated a stem cell graft to a child with acute myeloid leukemia.

This clonotype was counted between two and nine times. The chain links TRBV10-3 to TRBJ2-5; TRBD2 matches 16 bases. CDR3 length: 18 amino acids. Germline CDR1 ENHRY, CDR2 SYGVKD. The V and J ends lost 2 bases and 4 bases, in that order; junction bases with no gene match: 7. The CDR3 region has the DNA TGTGCCATCAGTGAGAGTGGGACTAGCGGGAGGGCAGGAGAGACCCAGTACTTC. Translation gives CAISESGTSGRAGETQYF.

This clonotype was counted only a few times. V and J are TRBV20-1 and TRBJ1-1, with D possibly being TRBD1 (5 bases). The CDR3 has 15 residues. The V end lost 4 bases, the J end lost 1 base, and 16 bases lay between the germline ends. CDR1 and CDR2 (germline): DFQATT, SNEGSKA (reference sequence). The DNA for the CDR3 is TGCAGTGCTAAGGGGTCGCAGGCACCGAACACTGAAGCTTTCTTT. Protein sequence: CSAKGSQAPNTEAFF.

There are a few counts of this clonotype. The J gene is TRBJ1-1, the V gene TRBV20-1; no clear D gene. Looked up from germline, CDR1 is DFQATT and CDR2 is SNEGSKA (reference sequence). The CDR3 runs to 14 residues. V lost 3 bases, J lost 0 bases, and 11 bases lay in between. CDR3 coding DNA: TGCAGTGCTAGCAGGAGTGTTATGAACACTGAAGCTTTCTTT. It yields the protein CSASRSVMNTEAFF.

This clonotype was picked up a small number of times. The chain has TRBV18 and TRBJ2-1, with D possibly matching TRBD2 (7 bases). CDR3 length equals 17 residues. V shed 0 bases and J shed 1 base, with 13 bases lying between them. From germline, CDR1 is KGHSH and CDR2 LQKENI. The DNA of the CDR3 is TGTGCCAGCTCACCACCGGCGGGGGCAACTTCCTACAATGAGCAGTTCTTC. It encodes CASSPPAGATSYNEQFF.

The gene calls are TRBV12-3 or TRBV12-4 and TRBJ1-1; 8 bases agree with TRBD1. With V trimmed by 3 bases and J by 4 bases, 7 bases remained unmatched. This CDR3 has 15 residues. CDR3 nucleotide sequence: TGTGCCAGCAGTTTGGTCAGGGGGCGCAGCACTGAAGCTTTCTTT. Encoded protein: CASSLVRGRSTEAFF.

In regard to this clonotype: A much larger clone sits a single nucleotide away, making a read error possible. The CDR3 region has the DNA TGCGCCAGCTTCCCGGGATCAGCCACCGGGGAGCTGTTTTTT. This codes for CASFPGSATGELFF. This rearrangement joins TRBV5-1 to TRBJ2-2; D is possibly TRBD2 (5 bases). The ends were cut back, 7 bases at V and 4 bases at J, with 14 bases in the middle. CDR1 is SGHRS and CDR2 is YFSETQ in the germline V gene. This CDR3 region has 14 residues.

The CDR3 region has the DNA TGTGCCAGCAGCTTAAAGGTCCCCGGGACCCAGTACTTC. Translating it yields CASSLKVPGTQYF. The chain carries TRBV7-2 and TRBJ2-5, with D unclear. Trimming took 2 bases from V and 7 from J, leaving 11 bases between them. The CDR3 sequence is 13 residues long. Per the germline V gene, CDR1 is SGHTA and CDR2 is FQGNSA.

About this clonotype itself: Because it lacks the conserved phenylalanine or tryptophan at the end, this CDR3 is likely a read error. The chain couples TRBV20-1 to TRBJ2-2, with D perhaps TRBD1 (6 bases). The CDR3 contains 18 residues. Deletions cut 1 base from V and 1 base from J, with 19 bases between. Germline CDR1 is DFQATT and CDR2 is SNEGSKA (reference sequence). The CDR3, as DNA: TGCAGTGCTAGAGGTGGACAGTCGACCATGGGGAACACCGGGGAGCTGTTTTTG. Translated, it gives CSARGGQSTMGNTGELFL.